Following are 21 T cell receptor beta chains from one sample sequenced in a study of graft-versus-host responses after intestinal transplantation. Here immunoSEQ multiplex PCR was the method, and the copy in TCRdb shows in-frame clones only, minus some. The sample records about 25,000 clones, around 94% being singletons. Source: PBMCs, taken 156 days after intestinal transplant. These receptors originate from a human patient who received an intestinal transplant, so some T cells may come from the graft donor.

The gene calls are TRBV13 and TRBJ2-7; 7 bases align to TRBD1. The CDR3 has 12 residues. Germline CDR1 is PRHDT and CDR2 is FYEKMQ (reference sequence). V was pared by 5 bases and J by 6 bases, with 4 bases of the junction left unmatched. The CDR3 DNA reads TGTGCCAGCAGCACGGGACAGCGCGAGCAGTACTTC. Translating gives CASSTGQREQYF. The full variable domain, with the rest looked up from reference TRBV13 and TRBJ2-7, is AAGVIQSPRHLIKEKRETATLKCYPIPRHDTVYWYQQGPGQDPQFLISFYEKMQSDKGSIPDRFSAQQFSDYHSELNMSSLELGDSALYFCASSTGQREQYFGPGTRLTVT.

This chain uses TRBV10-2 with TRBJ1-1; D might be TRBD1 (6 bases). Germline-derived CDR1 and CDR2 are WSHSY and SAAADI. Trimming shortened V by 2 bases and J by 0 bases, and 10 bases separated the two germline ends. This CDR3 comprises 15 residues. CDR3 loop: CASSENQGLNTEAFF. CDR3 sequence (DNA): TGCGCCAGCAGTGAGAACCAGGGGCTGAACACTGAAGCTTTCTTT.

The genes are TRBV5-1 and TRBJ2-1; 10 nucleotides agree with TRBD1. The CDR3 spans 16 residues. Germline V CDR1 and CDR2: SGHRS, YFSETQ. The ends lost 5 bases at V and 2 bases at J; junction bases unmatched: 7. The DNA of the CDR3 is TGCGCCAGCAGACCGCCCGGGACAGGGGCCTACAATGAGCAGTTCTTC. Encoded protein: CASRPPGTGAYNEQFF.

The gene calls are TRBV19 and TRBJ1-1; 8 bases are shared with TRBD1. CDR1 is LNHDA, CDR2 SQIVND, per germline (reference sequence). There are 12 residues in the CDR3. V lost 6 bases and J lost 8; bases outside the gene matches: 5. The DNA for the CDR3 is TGTGCCAGTAGCCGGGGGACAGGCGAAGCTTTCTTT. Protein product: CASSRGTGEAFF.

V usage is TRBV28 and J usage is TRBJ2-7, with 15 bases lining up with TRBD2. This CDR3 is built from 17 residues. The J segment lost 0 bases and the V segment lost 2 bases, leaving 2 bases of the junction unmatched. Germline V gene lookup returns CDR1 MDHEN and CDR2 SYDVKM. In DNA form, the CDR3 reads TGTGCCAGCAGTTTAGGGACTAGCGGGGGGAGCTCCTACGAGCAGTACTTC. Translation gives CASSLGTSGGSSYEQYF.

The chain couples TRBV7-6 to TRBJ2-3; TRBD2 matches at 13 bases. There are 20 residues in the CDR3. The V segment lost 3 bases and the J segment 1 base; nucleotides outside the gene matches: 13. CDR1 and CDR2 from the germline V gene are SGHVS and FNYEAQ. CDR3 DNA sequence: TGTGCCAGCAGCTTCTGGCCACGGACTAGCGGGGGATCCCGCACAGATACGCAGTATTTT. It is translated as CASSFWPRTSGGSRTDTQYF.

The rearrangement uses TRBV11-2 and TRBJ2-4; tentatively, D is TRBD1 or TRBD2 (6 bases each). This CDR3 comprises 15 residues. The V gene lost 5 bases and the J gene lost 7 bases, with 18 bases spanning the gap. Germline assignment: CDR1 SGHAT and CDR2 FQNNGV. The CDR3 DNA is TGTGCCAGCAGCCAATACCGCGGAGGGGGGAACATTCAGTACTTC. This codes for CASSQYRGGGNIQYF.

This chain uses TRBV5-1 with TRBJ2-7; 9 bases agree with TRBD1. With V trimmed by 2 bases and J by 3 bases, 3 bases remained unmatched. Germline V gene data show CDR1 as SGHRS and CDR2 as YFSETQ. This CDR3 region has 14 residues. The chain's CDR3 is CASSFRQGDYEQYF. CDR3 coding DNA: TGCGCCAGCAGCTTTCGACAGGGGGACTACGAGCAGTACTTC.

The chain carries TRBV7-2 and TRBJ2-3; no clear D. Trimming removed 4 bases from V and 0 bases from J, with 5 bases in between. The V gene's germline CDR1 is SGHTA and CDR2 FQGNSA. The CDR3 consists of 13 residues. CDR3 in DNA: TGTGCCAGCAGCTCGCCTAGCACAGATACGCAGTATTTT. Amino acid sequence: CASSSPSTDTQYF.

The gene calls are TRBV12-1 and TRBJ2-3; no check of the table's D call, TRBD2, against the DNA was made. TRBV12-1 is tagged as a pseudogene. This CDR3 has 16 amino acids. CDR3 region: CASSFVTSGGADTQYF. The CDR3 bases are TGTGCCAGCAGCTTTGTGACTAGCGGGGGAGCAGATACGCAGTATTTT.

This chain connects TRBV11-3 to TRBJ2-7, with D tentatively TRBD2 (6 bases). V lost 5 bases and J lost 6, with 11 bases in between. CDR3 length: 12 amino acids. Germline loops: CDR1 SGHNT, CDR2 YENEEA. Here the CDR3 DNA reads TGTGCCAGCAGCCCGGGACTTGTCGAGCAGTACTTC. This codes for CASSPGLVEQYF.

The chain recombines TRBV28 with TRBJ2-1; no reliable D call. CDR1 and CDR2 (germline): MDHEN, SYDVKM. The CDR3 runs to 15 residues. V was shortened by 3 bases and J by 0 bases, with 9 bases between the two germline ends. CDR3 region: CASSFLATSYNEQFF. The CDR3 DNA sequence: TGTGCCAGCAGTTTCCTGGCAACCTCCTACAATGAGCAGTTCTTC.

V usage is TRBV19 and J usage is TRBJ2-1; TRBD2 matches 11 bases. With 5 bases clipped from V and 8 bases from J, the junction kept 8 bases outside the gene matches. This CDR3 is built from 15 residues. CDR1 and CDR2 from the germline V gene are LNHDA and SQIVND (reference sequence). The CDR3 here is CASSPVAGGHHEQFF. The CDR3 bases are TGTGCCAGTAGTCCAGTAGCGGGGGGGCACCATGAGCAGTTCTTC.

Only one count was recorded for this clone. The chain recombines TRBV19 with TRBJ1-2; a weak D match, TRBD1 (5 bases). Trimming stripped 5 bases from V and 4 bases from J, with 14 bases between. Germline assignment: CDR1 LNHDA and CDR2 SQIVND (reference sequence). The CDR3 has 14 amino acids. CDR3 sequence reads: CASSHQGSSYGYTF. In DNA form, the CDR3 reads TGTGCCAGTAGTCACCAGGGTTCGAGCTATGGCTACACCTTC.

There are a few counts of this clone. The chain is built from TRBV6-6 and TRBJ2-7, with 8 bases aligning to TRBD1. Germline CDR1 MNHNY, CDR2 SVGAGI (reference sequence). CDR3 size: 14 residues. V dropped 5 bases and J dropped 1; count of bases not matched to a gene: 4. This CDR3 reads CASSATGESYEQYF. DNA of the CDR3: TGTGCCAGCAGTGCGACAGGGGAGTCCTACGAGCAGTACTTC.

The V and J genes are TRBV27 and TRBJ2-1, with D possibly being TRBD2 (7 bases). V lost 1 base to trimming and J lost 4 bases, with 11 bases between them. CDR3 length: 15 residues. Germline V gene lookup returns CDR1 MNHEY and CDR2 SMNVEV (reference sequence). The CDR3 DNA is TGTGCCAGCAGTTTATTCGGGGGGCTGTACAATGAGCAGTTCTTC. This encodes CASSLFGGLYNEQFF.

CDR3 sequence: CASSEPGSGIWEQYF. The CDR3 DNA reads as TGTGCCAGCAGTGAACCGGGTAGCGGGATCTGGGAGCAGTACTTC. The chain is built from TRBV6-1 and TRBJ2-7; 8 nucleotides line up with TRBD2. Germline V gives CDR1 MNHNS, CDR2 SASEGT. There are 15 residues in the CDR3. With V trimmed by 2 bases and J by 7 bases, 10 bases remained unmatched.

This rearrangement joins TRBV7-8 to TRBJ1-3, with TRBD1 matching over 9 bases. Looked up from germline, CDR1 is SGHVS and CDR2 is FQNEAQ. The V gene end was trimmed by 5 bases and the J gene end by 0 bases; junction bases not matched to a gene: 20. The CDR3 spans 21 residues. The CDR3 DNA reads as TGTGCCAGCAGCCTGCGGACAGGGGACAACTGGTCCATGTACTCTGGAAACACCATATATTTT. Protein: CASSLRTGDNWSMYSGNTIYF.

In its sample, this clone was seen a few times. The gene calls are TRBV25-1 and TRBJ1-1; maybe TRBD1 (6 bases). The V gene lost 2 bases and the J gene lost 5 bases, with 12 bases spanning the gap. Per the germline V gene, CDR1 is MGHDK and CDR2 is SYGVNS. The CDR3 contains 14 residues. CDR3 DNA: TGTGCCAGCAGTGAACTCACAGGGTTTACTGAAGCTTTCTTT. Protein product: CASSELTGFTEAFF.

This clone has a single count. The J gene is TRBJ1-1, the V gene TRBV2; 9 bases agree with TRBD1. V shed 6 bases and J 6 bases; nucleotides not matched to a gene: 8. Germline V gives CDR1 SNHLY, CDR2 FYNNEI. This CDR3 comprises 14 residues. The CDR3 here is CASRTVQGASEAFF. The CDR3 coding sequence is TGTGCCAGCAGAACGGTACAGGGGGCCTCTGAAGCTTTCTTT.

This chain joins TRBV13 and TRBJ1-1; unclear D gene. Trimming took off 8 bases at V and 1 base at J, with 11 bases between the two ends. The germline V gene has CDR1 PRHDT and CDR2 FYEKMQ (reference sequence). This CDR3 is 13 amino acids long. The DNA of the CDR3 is TGTGCCAGCCGTGGTTCCGGGAACACTGAAGCTTTCTTT. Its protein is CASRGSGNTEAFF. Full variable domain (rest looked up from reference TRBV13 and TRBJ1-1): AAGVIQSPRHLIKEKRETATLKCYPIPRHDTVYWYQQGPGQDPQFLISFYEKMQSDKGSIPDRFSAQQFSDYHSELNMSSLELGDSALYFCASRGSGNTEAFFGQGTRLTVV.